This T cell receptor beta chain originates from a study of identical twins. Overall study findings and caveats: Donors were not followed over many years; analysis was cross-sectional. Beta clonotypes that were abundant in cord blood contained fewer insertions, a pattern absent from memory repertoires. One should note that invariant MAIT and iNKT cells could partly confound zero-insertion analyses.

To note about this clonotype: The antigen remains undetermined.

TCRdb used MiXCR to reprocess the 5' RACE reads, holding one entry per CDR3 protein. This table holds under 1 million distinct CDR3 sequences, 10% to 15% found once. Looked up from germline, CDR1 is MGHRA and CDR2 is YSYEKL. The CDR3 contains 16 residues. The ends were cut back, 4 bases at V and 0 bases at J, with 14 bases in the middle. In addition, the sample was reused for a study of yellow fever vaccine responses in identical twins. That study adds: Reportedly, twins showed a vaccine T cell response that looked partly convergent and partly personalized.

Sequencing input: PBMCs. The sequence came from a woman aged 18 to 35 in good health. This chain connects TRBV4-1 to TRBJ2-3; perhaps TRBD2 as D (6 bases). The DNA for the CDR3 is TGCGCCAGCAGCCCAGGGCGGGATATCAGCACAGATACGCAGTATTTT. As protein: CASSPGRDISTDTQYF.